This T cell receptor (beta chain) was identified in a study of early T cells in non-severe SARS-CoV-2 infection. Looking at the study overall: RNA in bulk from unsorted whole blood was sequenced, and chains were unpaired.

This clonotype was detected ten times or more. Unique molecular identifiers were attached to individual cDNA molecules. Using its own MiXCR run on the 5' RACE reads, TCRdb lists one record per CDR3 protein. In the table there are roughly 26,000 distinct CDR3 sequences, more than 4.5% of which are singletons. The CDR3 extends over 14 amino acids. Losses at the gene ends were 6 bases for V and 7 bases for J; bases not matched to a gene: 13. In germline, CDR1 is SQVTM, CDR2 ANQGSEA. The TCR originated in an adult who was a healthcare worker with PCR-confirmed SARS-CoV-2 infection or an uninfected control (not recorded which). The rearrangement uses TRBV29-1 and TRBJ1-2; TRBD1 matches at 8 bases. What was sequenced was whole blood. This chain's CDR3 is CSVDADRVVGGYTF. The CDR3 coding sequence is TGCAGCGTAGATGCGGACAGGGTGGTAGGTGGCTACACCTTC.